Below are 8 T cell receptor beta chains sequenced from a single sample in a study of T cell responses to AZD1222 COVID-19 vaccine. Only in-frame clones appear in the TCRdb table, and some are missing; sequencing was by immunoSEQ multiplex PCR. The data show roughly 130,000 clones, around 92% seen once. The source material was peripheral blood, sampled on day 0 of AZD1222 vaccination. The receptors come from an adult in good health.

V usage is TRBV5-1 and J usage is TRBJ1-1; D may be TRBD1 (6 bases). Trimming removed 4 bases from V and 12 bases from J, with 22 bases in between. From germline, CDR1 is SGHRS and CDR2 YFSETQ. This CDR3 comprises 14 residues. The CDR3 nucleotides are TGCGCCAGCAGCCGGGACACCACCGGGACCAGGCCTTTCTTT. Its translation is CASSRDTTGTRPFF. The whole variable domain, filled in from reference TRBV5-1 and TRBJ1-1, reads KAGVTQTPRYLIKTRGQQVTLSCSPISGHRSVSWYQQTPGQGLQFLFEYFSETQRNKGNFPGRFSGRQFSNSRSEMNVSTLELGDSALYLCASSRDTTGTRPFFGQGTRLTVV.

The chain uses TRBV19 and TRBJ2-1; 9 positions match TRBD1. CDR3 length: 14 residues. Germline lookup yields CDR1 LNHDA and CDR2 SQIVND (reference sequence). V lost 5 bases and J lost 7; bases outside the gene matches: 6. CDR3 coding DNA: TGTGCCAGTAGTGGAGGGACAGGGTTTAATGAGCAGTTCTTC. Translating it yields CASSGGTGFNEQFF.

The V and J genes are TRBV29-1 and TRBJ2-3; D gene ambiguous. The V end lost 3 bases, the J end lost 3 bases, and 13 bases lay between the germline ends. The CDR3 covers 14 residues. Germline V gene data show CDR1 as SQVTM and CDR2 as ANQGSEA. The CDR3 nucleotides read TGCAGCGTTGATAACCGGCCCCTAACAGATACGCAGTATTTT. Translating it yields CSVDNRPLTDTQYF.

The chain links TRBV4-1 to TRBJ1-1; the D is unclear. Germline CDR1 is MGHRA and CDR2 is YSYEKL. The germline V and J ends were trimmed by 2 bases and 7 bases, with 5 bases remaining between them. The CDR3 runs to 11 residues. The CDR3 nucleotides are TGCGCCAGCAGCCAATACGGTGAAGCTTTCTTT. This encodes CASSQYGEAFF.

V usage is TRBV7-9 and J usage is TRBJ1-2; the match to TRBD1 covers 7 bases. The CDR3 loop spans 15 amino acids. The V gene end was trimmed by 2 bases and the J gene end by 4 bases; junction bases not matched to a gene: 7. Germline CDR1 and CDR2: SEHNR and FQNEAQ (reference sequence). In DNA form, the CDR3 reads TGTGCCAGCAGCTTACCAGGGACAGTCAGCTATGGCTACACCTTC. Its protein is CASSLPGTVSYGYTF.

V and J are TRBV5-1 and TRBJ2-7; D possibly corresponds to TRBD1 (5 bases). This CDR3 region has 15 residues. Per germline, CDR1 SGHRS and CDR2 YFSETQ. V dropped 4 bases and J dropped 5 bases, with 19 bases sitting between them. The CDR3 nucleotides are TGCGCCAGCAGCGAAAGGGCGCAGGGTGTCCACGAGCAGTACTTC. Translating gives CASSERAQGVHEQYF.

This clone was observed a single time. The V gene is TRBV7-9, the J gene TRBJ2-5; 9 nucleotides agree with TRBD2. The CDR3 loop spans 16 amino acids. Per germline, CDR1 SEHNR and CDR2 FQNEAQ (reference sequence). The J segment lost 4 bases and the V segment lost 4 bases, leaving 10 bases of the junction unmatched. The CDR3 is CASSSAWTSEGETQYF. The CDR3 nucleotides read TGTGCCAGCAGCTCCGCGTGGACTAGCGAGGGAGAGACCCAGTACTTC.

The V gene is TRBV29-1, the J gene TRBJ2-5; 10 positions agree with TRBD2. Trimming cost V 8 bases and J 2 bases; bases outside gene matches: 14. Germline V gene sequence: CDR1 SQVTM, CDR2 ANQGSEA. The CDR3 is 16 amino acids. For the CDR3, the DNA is TGCAGCTCATTGGGGCCTAGCGGGGGACCACAAGAGACCCAGTACTTC. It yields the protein CSSLGPSGGPQETQYF.